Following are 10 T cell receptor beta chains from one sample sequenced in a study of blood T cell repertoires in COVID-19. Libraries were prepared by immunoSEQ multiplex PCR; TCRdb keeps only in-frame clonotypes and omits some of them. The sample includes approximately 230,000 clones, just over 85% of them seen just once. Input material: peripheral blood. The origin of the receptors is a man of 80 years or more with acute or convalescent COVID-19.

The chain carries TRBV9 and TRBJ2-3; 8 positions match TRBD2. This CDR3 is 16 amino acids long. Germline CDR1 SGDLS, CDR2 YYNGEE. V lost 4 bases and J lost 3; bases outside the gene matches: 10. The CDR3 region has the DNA TGTGCCAGCAGCCCCCGGACTGGCGGGGGGACAGATACGCAGTATTTT. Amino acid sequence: CASSPRTGGGTDTQYF.

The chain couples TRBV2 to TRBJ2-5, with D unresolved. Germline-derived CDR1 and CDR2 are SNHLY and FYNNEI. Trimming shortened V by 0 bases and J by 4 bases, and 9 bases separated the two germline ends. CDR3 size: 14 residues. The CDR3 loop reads CASSEAPPRETQYF. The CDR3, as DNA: TGTGCCAGCAGTGAAGCGCCGCCGCGAGAGACCCAGTACTTC.

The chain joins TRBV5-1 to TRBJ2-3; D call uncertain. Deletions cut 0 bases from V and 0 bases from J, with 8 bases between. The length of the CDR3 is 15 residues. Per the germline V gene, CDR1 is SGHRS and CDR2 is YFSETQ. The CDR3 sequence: CASSLGQRSTDTQYF. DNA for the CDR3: TGCGCCAGCAGCTTGGGGCAGCGAAGCACAGATACGCAGTATTTT.

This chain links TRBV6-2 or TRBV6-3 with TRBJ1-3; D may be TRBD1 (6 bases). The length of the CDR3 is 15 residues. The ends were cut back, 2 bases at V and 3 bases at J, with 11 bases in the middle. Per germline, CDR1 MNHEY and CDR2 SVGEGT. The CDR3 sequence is CASSYGGSGGNTIYF. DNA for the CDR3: TGTGCCAGCAGTTACGGGGGCAGCGGTGGAAACACCATATATTTT.

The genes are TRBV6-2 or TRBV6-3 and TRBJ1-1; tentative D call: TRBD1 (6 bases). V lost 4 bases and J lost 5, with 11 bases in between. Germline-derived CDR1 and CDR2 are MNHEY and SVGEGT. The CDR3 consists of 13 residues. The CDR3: CASSFDRTTEAFF. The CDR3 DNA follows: TGTGCCAGCAGTTTCGACAGGACAACTGAAGCTTTCTTT.

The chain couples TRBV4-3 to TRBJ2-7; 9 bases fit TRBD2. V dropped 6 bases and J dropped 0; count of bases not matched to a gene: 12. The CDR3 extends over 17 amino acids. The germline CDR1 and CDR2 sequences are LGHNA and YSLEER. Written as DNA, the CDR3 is TGCGCCAGCAGTCCTGGCGCGGGGGGGACTTACTCCTACGAGCAGTACTTC. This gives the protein CASSPGAGGTYSYEQYF.

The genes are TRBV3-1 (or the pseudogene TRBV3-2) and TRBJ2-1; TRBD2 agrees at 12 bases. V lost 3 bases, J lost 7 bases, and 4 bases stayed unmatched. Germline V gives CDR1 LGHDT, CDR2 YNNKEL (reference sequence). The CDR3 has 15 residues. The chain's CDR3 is CASSQLAGGLNEQFF. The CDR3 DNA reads TGTGCCAGCAGCCAGCTAGCGGGAGGGCTTAATGAGCAGTTCTTC.

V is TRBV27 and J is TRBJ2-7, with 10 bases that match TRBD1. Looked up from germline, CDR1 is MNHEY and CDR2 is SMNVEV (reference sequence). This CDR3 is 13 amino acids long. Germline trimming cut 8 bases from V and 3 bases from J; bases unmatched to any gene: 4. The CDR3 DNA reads TGTGCCAGCCAAGGACAGGGGGGCTACGAGCAGTACTTC. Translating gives CASQGQGGYEQYF.

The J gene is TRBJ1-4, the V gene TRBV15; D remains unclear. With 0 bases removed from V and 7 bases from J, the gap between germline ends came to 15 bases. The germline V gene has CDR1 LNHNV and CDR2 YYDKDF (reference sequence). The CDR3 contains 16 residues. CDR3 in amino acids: CATSRDPSGKGEKLFF. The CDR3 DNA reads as TGTGCCACCAGCAGAGATCCCAGCGGCAAGGGTGAAAAACTGTTTTTT.

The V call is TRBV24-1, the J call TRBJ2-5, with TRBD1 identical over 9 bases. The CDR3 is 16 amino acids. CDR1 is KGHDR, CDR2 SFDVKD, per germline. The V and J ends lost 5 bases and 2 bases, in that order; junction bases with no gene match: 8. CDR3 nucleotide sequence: TGTGCCACCAGTGTCTGGGGGACAGGGCGGCAAGAGACCCAGTACTTC. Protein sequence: CATSVWGTGRQETQYF.